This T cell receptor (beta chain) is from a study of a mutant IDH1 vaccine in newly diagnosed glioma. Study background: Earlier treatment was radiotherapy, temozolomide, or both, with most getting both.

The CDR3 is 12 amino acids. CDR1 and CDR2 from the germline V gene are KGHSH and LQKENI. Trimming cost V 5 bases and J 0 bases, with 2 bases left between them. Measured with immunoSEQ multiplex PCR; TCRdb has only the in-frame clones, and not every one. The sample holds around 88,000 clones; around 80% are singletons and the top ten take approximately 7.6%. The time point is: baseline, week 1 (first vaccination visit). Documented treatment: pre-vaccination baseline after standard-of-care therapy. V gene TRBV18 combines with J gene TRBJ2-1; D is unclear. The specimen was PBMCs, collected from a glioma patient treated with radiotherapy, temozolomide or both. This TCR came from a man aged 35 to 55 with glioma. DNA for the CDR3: TGTGCCAGCTCATTCTCCTACAATGAGCAGTTCTTC. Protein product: CASSFSYNEQFF.